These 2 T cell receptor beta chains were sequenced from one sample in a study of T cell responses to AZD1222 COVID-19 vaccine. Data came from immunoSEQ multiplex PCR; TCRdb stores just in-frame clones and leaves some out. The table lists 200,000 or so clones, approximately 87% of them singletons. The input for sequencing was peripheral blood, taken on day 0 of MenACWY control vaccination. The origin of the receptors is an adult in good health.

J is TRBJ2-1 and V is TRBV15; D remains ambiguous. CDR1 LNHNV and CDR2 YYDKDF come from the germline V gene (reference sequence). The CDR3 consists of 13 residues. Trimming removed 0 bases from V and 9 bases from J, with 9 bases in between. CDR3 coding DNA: TGTGCCACCAGCAGAGATCCCACGGGTGAGCAGTTCTTC. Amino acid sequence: CATSRDPTGEQFF. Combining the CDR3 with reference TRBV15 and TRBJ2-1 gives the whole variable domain DAMVIQNPRYQVTQFGKPVTLSCSQTLNHNVMYWYQQKSSQAPKLLFHYYDKDFNNEADTPDNFQSRRPNTSFCFLDIRSPGLGDTAMYLCATSRDPTGEQFFGPGTRLTVL.

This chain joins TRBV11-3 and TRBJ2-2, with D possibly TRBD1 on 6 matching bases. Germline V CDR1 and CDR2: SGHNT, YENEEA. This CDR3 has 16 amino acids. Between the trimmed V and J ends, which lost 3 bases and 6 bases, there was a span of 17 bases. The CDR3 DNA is TGTGCCAGCAGCTTGGGAACAGGGAAAGGGGCCGGGGAGCTGTTTTTT. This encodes CASSLGTGKGAGELFF. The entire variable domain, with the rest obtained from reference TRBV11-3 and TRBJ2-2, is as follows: EAGVVQSPRYKIIEKKQPVAFWCNPISGHNTLYWYLQNLGQGPELLIRYENEEAVDDSQLPKDRFSAERLKGVDSTLKIQPAELGDSAVYLCASSLGTGKGAGELFFGEGSRLTVL.